This TCR beta chain was obtained from a study of blood T cell repertoires in COVID-19. Assay: immunoSEQ multiplex PCR; the TCRdb copy retains only in-frame clones and omits some. This sample has over 150,000 clones, with around 85% found just once. Germline V gene sequence: CDR1 SGDLS, CDR2 YYNGEE. The trim removed 3 bases at V and 2 bases at J, leaving 15 bases unmatched. This CDR3 has 19 amino acids. This clone was observed a handful of times. The sample consisted of peripheral blood. The TCR sequence derives from a man aged 55 to 70 with COVID-19, enrolled during active disease. V is TRBV9 and J is TRBJ2-7, with 12 bases that match TRBD1. CDR3 in DNA: TGTGCCAGCAGCGGCGGGGACAGGGGGCGTGATTTGCCCCCCTACGAGCAGTACTTC. Protein sequence: CASSGGDRGRDLPPYEQYF. Based on the CDR3 plus reference TRBV9 and TRBJ2-7, the full variable domain is DSGVTQTPKHLITATGQRVTLRCSPRSGDLSVYWYQQSLDQGLQFLIQYYNGEERAKGNILERFSAQQFPDLHSELNLSSLELGDSALYFCASSGGDRGRDLPPYEQYFGPGTRLTVT.